Listed below are T cell receptor beta chains from one sample, sequenced in a study of shared clonotypes between healthy human individuals. Clones were sequenced by immunoSEQ multiplex PCR, and TCRdb holds only the in-frame ones, with some missing. Among 700,000 or so clones listed, roughly 78% were seen once. Sequenced material: memory CD4+ T cells sorted from blood. Source of these receptors: a woman in her twenties or thirties in good health. CDR3s include the opening cysteine and the closing phenylalanine or tryptophan. A D gene is named only where the DNA matches it firmly. Rows may omit the clone size; those that give it use once, few, many or a size class.

D	J	size	V	DNA	CDR3
TRBD1	TRBJ1-3	.	TRBV9	TGTGCCAGCAGCCCTAGGGACAGGGTGAACACCATATATTTT	CASSPRDRVNTIYF
TRBD2	TRBJ2-2	.	TRBV4-1	TGCGCCAGCAGCCAGTACGGAGGACTAGCGGGAGGGCCGGCCGGGGAGCTGTTTTTT	CASSQYGGLAGGPAGELFF
.	TRBJ1-2	few	TRBV19	TGTGCCAGTAGTATTGGCGAGGGGAGCTATGGCTACACCTTC	CASSIGEGSYGYTF
.	TRBJ2-3	.	TRBV29-1	TGCAGCGCCGACACCCGAGGGGGGGATACGCAGTATTTT	CSADTRGGDTQYF
.	TRBJ2-6	.	TRBV9	TGTGCCAGCAGCGTAAGCTCTCCCCCTGGGGCCAACGTCCTGACTTTC	CASSVSSPPGANVLTF
TRBD1	TRBJ2-3	.	TRBV5-6	TGTGCCAGCAGCTCCGGGCCGACAGGGGTGCGTGCAGATACGCAGTATTTT	CASSSGPTGVRADTQYF
.	TRBJ1-4	.	TRBV7-2	TGTGCCAGCAGCTTACCGTTCGGACATAATGAAAAACTGTTTTTT	CASSLPFGHNEKLFF
.	TRBJ1-1	.	TRBV6-6	TGTGCCAGCACCCCAGACGGCAGGACTCGCTTCTTT	CASTPDGRTRFF
TRBD1	TRBJ1-4	.	TRBV28	TGTGCCAGCAGTTCCCCCCGGACAGGGCGGAATGAAAAACTGTTTTTT	CASSSPRTGRNEKLFF
.	TRBJ2-1	few	TRBV5-1	TGCGCCAGCCGACCATCCCACTACAATGAGCAGTTCTTC	CASRPSHYNEQFF
.	TRBJ1-5	many	TRBV10-2	TGCGCCAGCAGTGACCTAAACAGGGATCAGCCCCAGCATTTT	CASSDLNRDQPQHF
.	TRBJ2-6	.	TRBV11-2	TGTGCCAGCAGCCAGGACAGTTCTGGGGCCAACGTCCTGACTTTC	CASSQDSSGANVLTF
.	TRBJ2-3	.	TRBV7-2	TGTGCCAGCAGCTTGGCATTGGGGGGTACGCAGTATTTT	CASSLALGGTQYF
.	TRBJ1-4	few	TRBV9	TGTGCCAGCAGTGTTACGGGTGAAAAACTGTTTTTT	CASSVTGEKLFF
.	TRBJ2-1	.	TRBV29-1	TGCAGCGTTGACACGGGACGAGGGCTGTACAATGAGCAGTTCTTC	CSVDTGRGLYNEQFF
TRBD1	TRBJ2-7	.	TRBV19	TGTGCCAGTAGTGGACAGGGGTACGAGCAGTACTTC	CASSGQGYEQYF
.	TRBJ2-1	.	TRBV4-1	TGCGCCAGCAGCCAAGCTCTCCGGAGGAATGAGCAGTTCTTC	CASSQALRRNEQFF
.	TRBJ2-7	.	TRBV14	TGTGCCAGCAGCCCGACGAGGGCTGGCGAGCAGTACTTC	CASSPTRAGEQYF
TRBD2	TRBJ2-7	.	TRBV6-5	TGTGCCAGCAGTTCCGGACTAGCAACCTACGAGCAGTACTTC	CASSSGLATYEQYF
.	TRBJ2-1	few	TRBV7-8	TGTGCCAGCAGCCCTTCAGAGTTGGGGGCAGGCTACAATGAGCAGTTCTTC	CASSPSELGAGYNEQFF
.	TRBJ1-2	.	TRBV28	TGTGCCAGCAGTTTATCGCGAAGGGAAATCGGCTACACCTTC	CASSLSRREIGYTF
TRBD2	TRBJ2-7	few	TRBV6-1	TGTGCCAGCCAAGAGGGACTAGCGGGAGGGCACGAGCAGTACTTC	CASQEGLAGGHEQYF
.	TRBJ2-3	.	TRBV6-1	TGTGCCACCACGGGAACAGCCACAGATACGCAGTATTTT	CATTGTATDTQYF
.	TRBJ2-7	.	TRBV2	TGTGCCAGCAGTGTCGAACAGGACTCCTACGAGCAGTACTTC	CASSVEQDSYEQYF
TRBD2	TRBJ2-2	once	TRBV9	TGTGCCAGCAGCCTATCCGGGACTAGCGGGACCGGGGAGCTGTTTTTT	CASSLSGTSGTGELFF
TRBD1	TRBJ2-1	.	TRBV28	TGTGCCATCCTGATGGACAGGGTAAAGAATGAGCAGTTCTTC	CAILMDRVKNEQFF
.	TRBJ1-1	.	TRBV30	TGTAGAGGGGCGATGAACACTGAAGCTTTCTTT	CRGAMNTEAFF
.	TRBJ1-5	few	TRBV19	TGTGCCAGTAGTTCCCGCAAGCAGCAGCCCCAGCATTTT	CASSSRKQQPQHF
.	TRBJ2-7	.	TRBV5-1	TGCGCCAGCAGCTTCTCGACTGGGAGCTCCTACGAGCAGTACTTC	CASSFSTGSSYEQYF
TRBD2	TRBJ2-7	few	TRBV27	TGTGCCAGCAGTCCCAGGGGTAGCGGGAGTTACGAGCAGTACTTC	CASSPRGSGSYEQYF
.	TRBJ1-4	.	TRBV2	TGTGCCAGCAGCGGTCAGGATAATGAAAAACTGTTTTTT	CASSGQDNEKLFF
.	TRBJ1-3	.	TRBV10-3	TGTGCCATCGCCGGAGGGGTAGGAAACACCATATATTTT	CAIAGGVGNTIYF
TRBD2	TRBJ2-3	.	TRBV5-8	TGTGCCAGCAGCAAGACTAGCGGGAGTGGGACAGATACGCAGTATTTT	CASSKTSGSGTDTQYF
TRBD2	TRBJ2-5	many	TRBV10-1	TGCGCCAGCAGTGAGTCGACTCTGCTAGCGGGAGTGGGGACCCAGTACTTC	CASSESTLLAGVGTQYF
.	TRBJ2-5	once	TRBV18	TGTGCCAGCTCCCAGGACGGACAAGAGACCCAGTACTTC	CASSQDGQETQYF
.	TRBJ2-3	.	TRBV11-2	TGTGCCAGCAGCTTAGTCGGGACTGCGAGGGCAGATACGCAGTATTTT	CASSLVGTARADTQYF
.	TRBJ2-7	.	TRBV6-1	TGTGCCAGCAGGCCCCCCGAGGGGCGGGAGCAGTACTTC	CASRPPEGREQYF
.	TRBJ2-7	.	TRBV28	TGTGCCAGCAGTCCGGGGGGCTGGTACGAGCAGTACTTC	CASSPGGWYEQYF
.	TRBJ2-4	.	TRBV11-2	TGTGCCAGCAGCCCCACCGGCCAGGGACGAAACATTCAGTACTTC	CASSPTGQGRNIQYF
.	TRBJ2-2	few	TRBV18	TGTGCCAGCTCACCACAAGCGGCGAACACCGGGGAGCTGTTTTTT	CASSPQAANTGELFF
.	TRBJ2-2	.	TRBV29-1	TGCAGCGGGAGGGGCAGAAACACCGGGGAGCTGTTTTTT	CSGRGRNTGELFF